Below are 8 T cell receptor beta chains sequenced from a single sample in a study of CD8+ T cells in alopecia areata. RNA extraction and reverse transcription yielded cDNA as sequencing template. Sequencing used immunoSEQ multiplex PCR; TCRdb keeps in-frame clones, though not all of them. This sample has about 130,000 clones, with approximately 49% found just once. Sample: CD8+ T cells sorted from blood, taken at week 0. These TCRs come from a human donor with alopecia areata.

This chain uses TRBV25-1 with TRBJ1-2; 7 nucleotides agree with TRBD1. CDR3 size: 13 residues. With 4 bases clipped from V and 4 bases from J, the junction kept 3 bases outside the gene matches. Germline CDR1 is MGHDK and CDR2 is SYGVNS. Here the CDR3 DNA reads TGTGCCAGCAGTGGACAGGGAGTCTATGGCTACACCTTC. Translated, it gives CASSGQGVYGYTF.

The genes are TRBV6-5 and TRBJ1-5; no definite D call. The CDR3 totals 13 residues. V was trimmed by 2 bases and J by 8 bases, leaving 10 bases between them. Germline V CDR1 and CDR2: MNHEY, SVGAGI. The CDR3 DNA reads as TGTGCCAGCAGTTACGGGGTGCACGAGCCCCAGCATTTT. Its protein product is CASSYGVHEPQHF.

J is TRBJ1-1 and V is TRBV5-6, with TRBD1 identical over 8 bases. CDR1 and CDR2 from the germline V gene are SGHDT and YYEEEE. CDR3 length: 15 amino acids. V was pared by 3 bases and J by 4 bases, with 8 bases of the junction left unmatched. CDR3 nucleotide sequence: TGTGCCAGCAGCTCCCGGACAGGGCAAGGCACTGAAGCTTTCTTT. This translates into CASSSRTGQGTEAFF.

The J gene is TRBJ2-7, the V gene TRBV6-5, with a possible D match to TRBD2 (5 bases). There are 14 residues in the CDR3. Germline-derived CDR1 and CDR2 are MNHEY and SVGAGI. V dropped 4 bases and J dropped 0 bases, with 10 bases sitting between them. The CDR3 bases are TGTGCCAGCAGTTTCATGGGGAGCTCCTACGAGCAGTACTTC. It specifies CASSFMGSSYEQYF.

The chain couples TRBV30 to TRBJ1-2, with D perhaps matching TRBD1 (6 bases). The CDR3 is made up of 15 amino acids. Germline-derived CDR1 and CDR2 are GTSNPN and SVGIG (reference sequence). The V end lost 0 bases, the J end lost 4 bases, and 15 bases lay between the germline ends. As DNA, the CDR3 is TGTGCCTGGAGTGTACTGGGGGGCGTGGGCTATGGCTACACCTTC. Protein product: CAWSVLGGVGYGYTF.

This rearrangement joins TRBV7-9 to TRBJ1-2; the D is unclear. V gave up 5 bases and J gave up 4 bases, with 14 bases separating them. CDR1 and CDR2 from the germline V gene are SEHNR and FQNEAQ (reference sequence). The CDR3 has 14 residues. The chain's CDR3 is CASSTSPTVYGYTF. As DNA, the CDR3 is TGTGCCAGCAGCACAAGCCCAACCGTCTATGGCTACACCTTC.

CDR3 protein: CASSSVSGVNGYTF. CDR3 coding DNA: TGTGCCAGCAGCTCCGTTTCAGGGGTTAACGGCTACACCTTC. The chain has TRBV27 and TRBJ1-2, with D maybe TRBD1 (6 bases). This CDR3 contains 14 residues. Germline V CDR1 and CDR2: MNHEY, SMNVEV (reference sequence). V was shortened by 6 bases and J by 8 bases, with 19 bases between the two germline ends.

This rearrangement joins TRBV4-3 to TRBJ2-1, with 8 bases identical to TRBD2. The CDR3 consists of 15 residues. The V gene end was trimmed by 1 base and the J gene end by 7 bases; junction bases not matched to a gene: 6. Germline V lookup: CDR1 LGHNA, CDR2 YSLEER. The CDR3 sequence: CASSQGPGLANEQFF. The CDR3, as DNA: TGCGCCAGCAGCCAAGGTCCCGGACTAGCAAATGAGCAGTTCTTC.